Listed here are 3 T cell receptor beta chains from one sample, sequenced in a study of T cells in Graves' hyperthyroidism and ophthalmopathy. RNA transcripts served as the template for amplifying TCR beta CDR3 regions. An initial round of RT-PCR targeting the TCR CDR3 relied on the HTBI primer set. Via MiXCR, TCRdb re-called the multiplex PCR reads, giving one row per CDR3 protein. The profile shows about 640,000 distinct CDR3 sequences, about a fifth of them singletons. Sequencing was performed on blood. The receptors derive from a man aged 30-40 years with Graves' ophthalmopathy.

The gene calls are TRBV11-3 and TRBJ2-2; 7 positions match TRBD2. CDR3 size: 16 residues. Germline V gene sequence: CDR1 SGHNT, CDR2 YENEEA. The junction had 10 bases not matched to a gene; V was cut back by 2 bases and J by 7 bases. The CDR3 loop reads CASSLSGTDTGGELFF. CDR3 bases: TGTGCCAGCAGCTTAAGCGGGACGGATACCGGCGGGGAGCTGTTTTTT.

Many counts were recorded for this clonotype. The chain recombines TRBV11-2 with TRBJ2-3, with D unclear. The CDR3 contains 16 residues. Trimming cost V 0 bases and J 0 bases, with 10 bases left between them. Germline V gene data show CDR1 as SGHAT and CDR2 as FQNNGV. For the CDR3, the DNA is TGTGCCAGCAGCTTAGATGGGATCCCTAGCACAGATACGCAGTATTTT. This translates into CASSLDGIPSTDTQYF.

This clonotype has a count of ten or more. This chain joins TRBV28 and TRBJ1-2, with D possibly matching TRBD1 (6 bases). The V end was cut by 1 base, the J end by 4 bases, with 10 bases between. There are 14 residues in the CDR3. The V gene's germline CDR1 is MDHEN and CDR2 SYDVKM. CDR3 loop: CASSLSGGGYGYTF. The CDR3 DNA sequence: TGTGCCAGCAGTTTATCTGGGGGCGGCTATGGCTACACCTTC.